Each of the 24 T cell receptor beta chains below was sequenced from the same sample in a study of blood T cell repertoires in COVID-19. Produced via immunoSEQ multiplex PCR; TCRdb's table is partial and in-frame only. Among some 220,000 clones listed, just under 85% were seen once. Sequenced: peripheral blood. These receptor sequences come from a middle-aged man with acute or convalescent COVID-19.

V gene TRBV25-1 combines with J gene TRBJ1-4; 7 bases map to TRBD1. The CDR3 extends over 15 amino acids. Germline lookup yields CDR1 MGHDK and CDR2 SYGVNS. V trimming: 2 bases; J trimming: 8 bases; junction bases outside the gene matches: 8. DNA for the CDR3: TGTGCCAGCAGTGAAAATAGGGGGCGAAGGGAAAAACTGTTTTTT. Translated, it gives CASSENRGRREKLFF.

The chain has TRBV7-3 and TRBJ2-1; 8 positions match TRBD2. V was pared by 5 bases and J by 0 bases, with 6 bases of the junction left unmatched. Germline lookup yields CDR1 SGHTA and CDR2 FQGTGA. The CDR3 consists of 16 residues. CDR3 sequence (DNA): TGTGCCAGCAGCCCCAATAGCGGGATCTCCTACAATGAGCAGTTCTTC. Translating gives CASSPNSGISYNEQFF.

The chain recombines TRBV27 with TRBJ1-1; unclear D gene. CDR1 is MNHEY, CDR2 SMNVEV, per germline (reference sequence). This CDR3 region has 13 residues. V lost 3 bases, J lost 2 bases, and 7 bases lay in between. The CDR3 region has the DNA TGTGCCAGCAGTTTCGATACTAACACTGAAGCTTTCTTT. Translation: CASSFDTNTEAFF.

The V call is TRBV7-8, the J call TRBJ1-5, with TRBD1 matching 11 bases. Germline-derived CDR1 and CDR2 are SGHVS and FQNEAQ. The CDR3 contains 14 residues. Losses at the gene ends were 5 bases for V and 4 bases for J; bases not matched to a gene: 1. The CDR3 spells CASSRDRGNQPQHF. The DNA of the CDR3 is TGTGCCAGCAGCCGGGACAGGGGGAATCAGCCCCAGCATTTT. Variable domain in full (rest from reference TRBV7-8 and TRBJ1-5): GAGVSQSPRYKVAKRGQDVALRCDPISGHVSLFWYQQALGQGPEFLTYFQNEAQLDKSGLPSDRFFAERPEGSVSTLKIQRTQQEDSAVYLCASSRDRGNQPQHFGDGTRLSIL.

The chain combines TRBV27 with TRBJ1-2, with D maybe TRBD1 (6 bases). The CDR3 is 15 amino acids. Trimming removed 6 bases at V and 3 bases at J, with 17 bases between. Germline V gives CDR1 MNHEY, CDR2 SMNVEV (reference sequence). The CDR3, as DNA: TGTGCCAGCAGCCCCCTTGGGTCAGGGGACTATGGCTACACCTTC. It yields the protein CASSPLGSGDYGYTF.

The CDR3 loop reads CAISSTGGKSTDTQYF. The CDR3 coding sequence is TGTGCCATCAGCTCGACAGGGGGTAAGAGCACAGATACGCAGTATTTT. The rearrangement links TRBV10-3 to TRBJ2-3; 9 bases match TRBD1. The CDR3 runs 16 residues. Germline loops: CDR1 ENHRY, CDR2 SYGVKD. After removal of 6 bases from V and 0 bases from J, the junction contained 7 bases not matched to a gene.

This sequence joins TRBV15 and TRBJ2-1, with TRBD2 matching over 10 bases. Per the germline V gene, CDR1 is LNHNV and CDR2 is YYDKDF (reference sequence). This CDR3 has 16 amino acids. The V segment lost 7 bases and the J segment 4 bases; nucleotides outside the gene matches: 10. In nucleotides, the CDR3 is TGTGCCACCACCCGAAAGACACTAGCGGGGTACAATGAGCAGTTCTTC. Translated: CATTRKTLAGYNEQFF.

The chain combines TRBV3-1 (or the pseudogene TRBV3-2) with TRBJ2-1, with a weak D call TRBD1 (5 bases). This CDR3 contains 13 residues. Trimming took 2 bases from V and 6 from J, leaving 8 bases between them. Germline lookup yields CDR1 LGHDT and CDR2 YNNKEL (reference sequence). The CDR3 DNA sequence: TGTGCCAGCAGCCAAAGGGGAAGCAATGAGCAGTTCTTC. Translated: CASSQRGSNEQFF.

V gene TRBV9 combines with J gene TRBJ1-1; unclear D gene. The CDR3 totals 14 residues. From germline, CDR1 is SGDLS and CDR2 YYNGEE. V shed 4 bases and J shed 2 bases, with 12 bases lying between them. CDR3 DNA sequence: TGTGCCAGCAGCATCACGACGGGAAACACTGAAGCTTTCTTT. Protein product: CASSITTGNTEAFF.

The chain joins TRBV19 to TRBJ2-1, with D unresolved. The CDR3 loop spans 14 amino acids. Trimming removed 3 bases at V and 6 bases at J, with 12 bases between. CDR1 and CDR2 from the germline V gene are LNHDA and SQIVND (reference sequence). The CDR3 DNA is TGTGCCAGTAGTATTTCTGGGCGCCCCAATGAGCAGTTCTTC. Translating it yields CASSISGRPNEQFF.

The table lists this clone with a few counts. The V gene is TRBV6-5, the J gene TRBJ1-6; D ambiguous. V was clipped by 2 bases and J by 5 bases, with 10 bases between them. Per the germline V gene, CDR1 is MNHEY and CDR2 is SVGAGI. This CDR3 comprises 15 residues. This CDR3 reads CASSYSVVHNSPLHF. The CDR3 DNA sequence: TGTGCCAGCAGTTACAGCGTGGTCCATAATTCACCCCTCCACTTT.

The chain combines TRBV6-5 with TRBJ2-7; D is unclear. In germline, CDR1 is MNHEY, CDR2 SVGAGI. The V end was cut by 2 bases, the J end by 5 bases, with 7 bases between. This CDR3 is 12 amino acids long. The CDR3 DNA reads TGTGCCAGCAGTTACGGTGGCAACGAGCAGTACTTC. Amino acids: CASSYGGNEQYF.

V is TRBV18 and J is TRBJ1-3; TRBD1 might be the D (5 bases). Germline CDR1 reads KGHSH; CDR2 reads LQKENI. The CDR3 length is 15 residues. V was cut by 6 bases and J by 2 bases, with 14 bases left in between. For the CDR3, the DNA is TGTGCCAGCTCGACCAGCGGGGGACCTGGAAACACCATATATTTT. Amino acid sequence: CASSTSGGPGNTIYF.

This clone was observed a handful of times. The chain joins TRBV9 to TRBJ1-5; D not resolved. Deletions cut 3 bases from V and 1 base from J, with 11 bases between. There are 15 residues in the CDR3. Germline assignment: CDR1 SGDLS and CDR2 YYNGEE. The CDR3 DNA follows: TGTGCCAGCAGCGCCTTTCCTGCGAGCAATCAGCCCCAGCATTTT. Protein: CASSAFPASNQPQHF.

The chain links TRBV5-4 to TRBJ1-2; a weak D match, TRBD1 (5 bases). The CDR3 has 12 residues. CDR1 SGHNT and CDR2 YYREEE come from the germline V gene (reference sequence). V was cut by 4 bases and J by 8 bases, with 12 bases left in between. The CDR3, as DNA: TGTGCCAGCAGCCCTGCAGGGAACGGCTACACCTTC. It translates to CASSPAGNGYTF.

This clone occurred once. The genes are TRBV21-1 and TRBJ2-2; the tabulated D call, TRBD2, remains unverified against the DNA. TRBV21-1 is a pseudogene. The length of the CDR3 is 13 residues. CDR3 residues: CASSKGALGELFF. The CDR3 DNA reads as TGTGCCAGCAGCAAAGGAGCCCTCGGGGAGCTGTTTTTT.

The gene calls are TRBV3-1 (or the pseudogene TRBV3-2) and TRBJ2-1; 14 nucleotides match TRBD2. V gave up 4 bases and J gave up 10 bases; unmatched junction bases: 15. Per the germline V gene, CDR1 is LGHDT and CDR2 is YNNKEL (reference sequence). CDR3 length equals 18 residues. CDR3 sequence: CASSPPPETSGRAGEQFF. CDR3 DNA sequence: TGTGCCAGCAGCCCGCCCCCCGAGACTAGCGGGAGGGCCGGGGAGCAGTTCTTC.

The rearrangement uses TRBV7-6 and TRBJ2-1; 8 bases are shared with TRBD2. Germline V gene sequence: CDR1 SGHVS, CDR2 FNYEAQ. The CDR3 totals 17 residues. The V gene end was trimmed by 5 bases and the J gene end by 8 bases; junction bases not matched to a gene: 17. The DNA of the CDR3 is TGTGCCAGCAGCGAAGATAGCGGGGTTCCTTCGGGGTATGAGCAGTTCTTC. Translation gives CASSEDSGVPSGYEQFF.

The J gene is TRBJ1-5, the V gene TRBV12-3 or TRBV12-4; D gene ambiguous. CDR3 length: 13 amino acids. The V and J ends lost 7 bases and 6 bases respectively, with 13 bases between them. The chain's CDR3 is CASNEGRTQPQHF. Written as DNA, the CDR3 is TGTGCCAGCAACGAGGGAAGGACTCAGCCCCAGCATTTT.

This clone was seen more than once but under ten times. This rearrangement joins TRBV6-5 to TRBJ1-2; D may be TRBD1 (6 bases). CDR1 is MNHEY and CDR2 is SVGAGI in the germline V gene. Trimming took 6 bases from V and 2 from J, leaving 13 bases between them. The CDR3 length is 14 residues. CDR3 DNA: TGTGCCAGCAGGGCCGGGACACCCAACTATGGCTACACCTTC. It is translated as CASRAGTPNYGYTF.

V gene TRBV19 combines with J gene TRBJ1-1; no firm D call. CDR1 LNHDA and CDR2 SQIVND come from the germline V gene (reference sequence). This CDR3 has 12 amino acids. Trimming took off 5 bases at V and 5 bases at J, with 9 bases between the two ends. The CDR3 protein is CASSRGGTEAFF. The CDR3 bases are TGTGCCAGTAGTCGTGGAGGGACTGAAGCTTTCTTT. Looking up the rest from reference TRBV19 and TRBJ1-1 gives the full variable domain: DGGITQSPKYLFRKEGQNVTLSCEQNLNHDAMYWYRQDPGQGLRLIYYSQIVNDFQKGDIAEGYSVSREKKESFPLTVTSAQKNPTAFYLCASSRGGTEAFFGQGTRLTVV.

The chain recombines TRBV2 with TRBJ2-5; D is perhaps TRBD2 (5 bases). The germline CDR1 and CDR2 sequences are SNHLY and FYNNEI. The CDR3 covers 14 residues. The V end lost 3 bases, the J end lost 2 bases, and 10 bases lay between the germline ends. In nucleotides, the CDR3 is TGTGCCAGCAGTGACGGCCGGGGACAAGAGACCCAGTACTTC. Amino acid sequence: CASSDGRGQETQYF.

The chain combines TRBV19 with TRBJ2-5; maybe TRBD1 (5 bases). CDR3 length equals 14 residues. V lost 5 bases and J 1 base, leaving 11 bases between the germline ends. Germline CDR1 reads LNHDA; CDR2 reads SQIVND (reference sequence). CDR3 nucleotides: TGTGCCAGTAGTTTCGACAGCTTCCAAGAGACCCAGTACTTC. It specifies CASSFDSFQETQYF.

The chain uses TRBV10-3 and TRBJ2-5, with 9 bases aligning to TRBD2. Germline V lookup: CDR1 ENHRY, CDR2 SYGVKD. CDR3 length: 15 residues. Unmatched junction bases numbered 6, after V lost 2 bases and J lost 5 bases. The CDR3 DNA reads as TGTGCCATCAGTGAGGGGGGACTAGCTGAGGAGACCCAGTACTTC. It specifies CAISEGGLAEETQYF.